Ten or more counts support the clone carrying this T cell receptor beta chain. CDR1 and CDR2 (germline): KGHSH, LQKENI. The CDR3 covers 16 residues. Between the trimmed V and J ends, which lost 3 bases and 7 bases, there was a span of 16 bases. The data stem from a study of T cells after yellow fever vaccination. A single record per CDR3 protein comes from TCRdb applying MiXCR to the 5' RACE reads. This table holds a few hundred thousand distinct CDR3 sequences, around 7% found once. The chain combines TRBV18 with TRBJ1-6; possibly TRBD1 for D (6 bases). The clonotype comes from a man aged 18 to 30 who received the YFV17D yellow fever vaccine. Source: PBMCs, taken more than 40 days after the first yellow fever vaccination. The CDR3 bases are TGTGCCAGCTCACCTCTCATAACAGGGAGCAATTCACCCCTCCACTTT. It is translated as CASSPLITGSNSPLHF. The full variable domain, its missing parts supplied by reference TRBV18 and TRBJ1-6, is NAGVMQNPRHLVRRRGQEARLRCSPMKGHSHVYWYRQLPEEGLKFMVYLQKENIIDESGMPKERFSAEFPKEGPSILRIQQVVRGDSAAYFCASSPLITGSNSPLHFGNGTRLTVT.